This is a list of T cell receptor beta chains from one sample in a study of blood T cells in healthy people across ages. Each CDR3 protein is one row after TCRdb ran MiXCR on the 5' RACE reads. This table has hundreds of thousands of distinct CDR3 sequences, roughly half appearing once. Sequences were obtained from blood. The receptors stem from a woman older than 75 in good health. The CDR3 runs from the conserved cysteine through the conserved F or W. The D gene is left open where the match is weak. Expanded clones are given a class, and other clones once, few, many or no size at all.

CDR3 protein: CASSLTPLGGEKLFF
CDR3 DNA: TGTGCCAGCAGCTTAACACCTCTCGGGGGGGAAAAACTGTTTTTT
D gene: -
clone size: -
V gene: TRBV7-2
J gene: TRBJ1-4

CDR3 protein: CASSQDRGLTGGLNEQFF
CDR3 DNA: TGCGCCAGCAGCCAAGATCGCGGTTTAACGGGGGGGTTGAATGAGCAGTTCTTC
D gene: TRBD2
clone size: -
V gene: TRBV4-1
J gene: TRBJ2-1

CDR3 protein: CASSLDGMAADSYEQYF
CDR3 DNA: TGTGCCAGCAGCTTAGACGGTATGGCCGCGGACTCCTACGAGCAGTACTTC
D gene: -
clone size: many
V gene: TRBV7-2
J gene: TRBJ2-7

CDR3 protein: CSVEGWDRENTEAFF
CDR3 DNA: TGCAGCGTTGAAGGTTGGGACAGGGAGAACACTGAAGCTTTCTTT
D gene: TRBD1
clone size: -
V gene: TRBV29-1
J gene: TRBJ1-1

CDR3 protein: CASSLGTGAYTGELFF
CDR3 DNA: TGTGCCAGCAGCTTAGGGACAGGGGCTTACACCGGGGAGCTGTTTTTT
D gene: TRBD1
clone size: -
V gene: TRBV12-3/TRBV12-4
J gene: TRBJ2-2

CDR3 protein: CATEGGLEQYF
CDR3 DNA: TGTGCCACTGAGGGGGGCTTGGAGCAGTACTTC
D gene: -
clone size: many
V gene: TRBV2
J gene: TRBJ2-7

CDR3 protein: CASSLAGPTGANVLTF
CDR3 DNA: TGTGCCAGCAGCTTAGCGGGGCCTACTGGGGCCAACGTCCTGACTTTC
D gene: -
clone size: few
V gene: TRBV7-9
J gene: TRBJ2-6

CDR3 protein: CASSFGTYEQYF
CDR3 DNA: TGTGCCAGCAGCTTCGGGACCTACGAGCAGTACTTC
D gene: -
clone size: many
V gene: TRBV3-1
J gene: TRBJ2-7

CDR3 protein: CASSAAGIDGYTF
CDR3 DNA: TGTGCCAGCAGTGCCGCAGGGATTGATGGCTACACCTTC
D gene: -
clone size: -
V gene: TRBV27
J gene: TRBJ1-2

CDR3 protein: CSVAGASTYNEQFF
CDR3 DNA: TGCAGCGTTGCGGGGGCTTCGACCTACAATGAGCAGTTCTTC
D gene: -
clone size: many
V gene: TRBV29-1
J gene: TRBJ2-1

CDR3 protein: CSAKLAGGRTDTQYF
CDR3 DNA: TGCAGTGCTAAACTAGCGGGGGGTCGCACAGATACGCAGTATTTT
D gene: TRBD2
clone size: -
V gene: TRBV20-1
J gene: TRBJ2-3

CDR3 protein: CASSQVGTGETFF
CDR3 DNA: TGTGCCAGCAGCCAAGTCGGGACAGGGGAAACTTTCTTT
D gene: TRBD1
clone size: few
V gene: TRBV3-1
J gene: TRBJ1-1